This T cell receptor (beta chain) was retrieved from a study of beta chain features in type 1 diabetes. This clone was seen a handful of times. The antigen is unknown. Expressed TCRB transcripts were sequenced because the isolated RNA had all been reverse transcribed beforehand. Profiling relied on immunoSEQ multiplex PCR, and the TCRdb table lists in-frame clones only, not all of them. The sample records over 150,000 clones, about 7.9% being singletons. Unmatched junction bases numbered 8, after V lost 2 bases and J lost 9 bases. The CDR3 has 15 amino acids. Looked up from germline, CDR1 is KGHSH and CDR2 is LQKENI. Study-wide results and limits: PCR might show a preference for shorter templates, equally across patients and controls. People with Type 1 diabetes carried modestly yet significantly shorter TCRB CDR3s in all four CD4+ subsets.

This receptor was obtained from a man younger than 35 with type 1 diabetes. Sequenced: central memory CD4+ T cells from blood. The chain employs TRBV18 and TRBJ2-1; TRBD2 agrees at 9 bases. CDR3 protein: CASSPIAGGSVEQFF. Written as DNA, the CDR3 is TGTGCCAGCTCACCAATTGCGGGGGGGTCGGTTGAGCAGTTCTTC.